Listed below are T cell receptor beta chains from one sample, sequenced in a study of T cell repertoires in cytomegalovirus infection. TCRdb recomputed calls from the reads with MiXCR, one row per CDR3 protein. The table records around 900,000 distinct CDR3 sequences, approximately 32% of them present only once. Their antigen targets remain unknown. Sequenced material: cultured CD8+ T cells from PBMCs, taken from culture after CMV antigen stimulation. The receptors derive from a human donor in good health (CMV status not recorded). Some clones in this sample may be carry-over from other donors' samples. The CDR3 runs from the conserved cysteine through the conserved F or W. Fields, in order: clone size, J gene, V gene, D gene, CDR3 DNA, CDR3 protein. A D gene is named only where the DNA matches it firmly. Not all rows give a size; the values are once, few, many and, for expanded clones, a class.

few | TRBJ2-3 | TRBV12-3/TRBV12-4 | . | TGTGCCAGCAGTTTAGAGGGGGTAAGGCCAGATACGCAGTATTTT | CASSLEGVRPDTQYF
few | TRBJ2-2 | TRBV7-2 | TRBD2 | TGTGCCAGCAGCTTAGGGGTAGCGGGGGACACCGGGGAGCTGTTTTTT | CASSLGVAGDTGELFF
few | TRBJ1-2 | TRBV7-9 | TRBD1 | TGTGCCAGCAGCCCCCGGGACAGGGTACGTGGCTACACCTTC | CASSPRDRVRGYTF
few | TRBJ2-1 | TRBV27 | TRBD1 | TGTGCCAGCAGAAGGGGGACAGGGGGTGATAATGAGCAGTTCTTC | CASRRGTGGDNEQFF
. | TRBJ1-1 | TRBV12-3/TRBV12-4 | TRBD1 | TGTGCCAGCAGTTTAACCTGGACAGGGACCACTGAAGCTTTCTTT | CASSLTWTGTTEAFF
few | TRBJ1-1 | TRBV6-1 | . | TGTGCCAGCAGTGAAGAGGGGAGGACTGAAGCTTTCTTT | CASSEEGRTEAFF
few | TRBJ2-5 | TRBV6-2/TRBV6-3 | TRBD1 | TGTGCCAGCAGGAGGGACAGCCTCCAAGAGACCCAGTACTTC | CASRRDSLQETQYF
. | TRBJ1-1 | TRBV4-1 | . | TGCGCCAGCAGCCAAGGAGGGAATGGGGTGTTCACTGAAGCTTTCTTT | CASSQGGNGVFTEAFF
few | TRBJ2-3 | TRBV14 | TRBD1 | TGTGCCAGCAGCCTGATCGCATCGCCAGGGGGCTACCTCACAGATACGCAGTATTTT | CASSLIASPGGYLTDTQYF
. | TRBJ1-1 | TRBV20-1 | . | TGCAGTGCTAGAGATCGCGATCACACTGAAGCTTTCTTT | CSARDRDHTEAFF
few | TRBJ1-5 | TRBV7-6 | . | TGTGCCAGCAGCCCTAGGGAACCCAATCAGCCCCAGCATTTT | CASSPREPNQPQHF
few | TRBJ2-3 | TRBV5-4 | . | TGTGCCAGCAGCTTGGGTACGGGGCCAGATACGCAGTATTTT | CASSLGTGPDTQYF
. | TRBJ2-1 | TRBV4-2 | TRBD2 | TGTGCCAGCAGCCAAGGGGGTAGGGCGGGGGGGCTAAGAAATGAGCAGTTCTTC | CASSQGGRAGGLRNEQFF
. | TRBJ2-3 | TRBV12-3/TRBV12-4 | TRBD1 | TGTGCCAGCAGGCCCAGGGGGATTTCCCCAGATACGCAGTATTTT | CASRPRGISPDTQYF
few | TRBJ2-3 | TRBV27 | . | TGTGCCAGCAGTTTATTTGGGGGCCGGGATACGCAGTATTTT | CASSLFGGRDTQYF
many | TRBJ2-3 | TRBV7-2 | . | TGTGCCAGCAACCTCGGGGTAGTCACAGATACGCAGTATTTT | CASNLGVVTDTQYF
. | TRBJ1-1 | TRBV4-3 | TRBD1 | TGCGCCAGCAGGCAAGGACAGGGGAACACTGAAGCTTTCTTT | CASRQGQGNTEAFF
. | TRBJ1-4 | TRBV6-6 | . | TGTGCCAGCAGCAATGGGGACGGGAATGAAAAACTGTTTTTT | CASSNGDGNEKLFF
. | TRBJ2-7 | TRBV6-1 | . | TGTGCCAGCAGTGACAGCCGCGAGCAGTACTTC | CASSDSREQYF
. | TRBJ1-2 | TRBV10-3 | TRBD1 | TGTGCCATCAGTGATACAGGGGGCGGGTATGGCTACACCTTC | CAISDTGGGYGYTF
. | TRBJ2-1 | TRBV6-2/TRBV6-3 | . | TGTGCCAGCAGGCCGGGGACGGTCGTGGAGCAGTTCTTC | CASRPGTVVEQFF
many | TRBJ2-1 | TRBV6-2/TRBV6-3 | TRBD1 | TGTGCCAGCAGTCTGACAGGGTATGAGCAGTTCTTC | CASSLTGYEQFF
. | TRBJ1-6 | TRBV7-9 | TRBD1 | TGTGCCAGCAGCAAACAGGGGGCCTTACGTTCACCCCTCCACTTT | CASSKQGALRSPLHF
few | TRBJ2-7 | TRBV7-9 | . | TGTGCCAGCAGAAATCCCGAGACCTACGAGCAGTACTTC | CASRNPETYEQYF
few | TRBJ2-7 | TRBV6-1 | . | TGTGCCAGCAACTCTAGGGAGCAGTACTTC | CASNSREQYF
many | TRBJ1-6 | TRBV2 | . | TGTGCCAGCAGTGGAAGGACCCCTTATAATTCACCCCTCCACTTT | CASSGRTPYNSPLHF
few | TRBJ2-1 | TRBV11-2 | . | TGTGCCAGCAGCTTGGGGGGGGGCCCCCACAATGAGCAGTTCTTC | CASSLGGGPHNEQFF
. | TRBJ2-1 | TRBV6-5 | . | TGTGTCAGCAGTCCGCGGAGCTTCTACAATGAGCAGTTCTTC | CVSSPRSFYNEQFF
. | TRBJ2-5 | TRBV7-8 | TRBD1 | TGTGCCAGCGGACGACAGGGTATCCAAGAGACCCAGTACTTC | CASGRQGIQETQYF
few | TRBJ1-2 | TRBV9 | TRBD1 | TGTGCCAGCAGCGCCGGGACAGGGGCACATGGCTACACCTTC | CASSAGTGAHGYTF
few | TRBJ2-1 | TRBV6-2/TRBV6-3 | TRBD2 | TGTGCCAGCAGTTACTCGAGAAGCGGGGGCTCCTACAATGAGCAGTTCTTC | CASSYSRSGGSYNEQFF
many | TRBJ2-1 | TRBV6-5 | . | TGTGCCAGCAGTTACCTTCAAGGCAATGAGCAGTTCTTC | CASSYLQGNEQFF
few | TRBJ1-1 | TRBV6-6 | . | TGTGCCAGCAGTTACTCGAATTTCGGCCACACTGAAGCTTTCTTT | CASSYSNFGHTEAFF
. | TRBJ2-2 | TRBV7-7 | TRBD2 | TGTGCTAGCAGCGACCGGACTAGCGGGGGGCCGAACACCGGGGAGCTGTTTTTT | CASSDRTSGGPNTGELFF
few | TRBJ2-6 | TRBV7-3 | . | TGTGCCAGCAGCTTAAATGCCCAGCTGATCTCTGGGGCCAACGTCCTGACTTTC | CASSLNAQLISGANVLTF
. | TRBJ2-2 | TRBV15 | TRBD2 | TGTGCCACCAGCACCGAGGGGCTAGCGGTGAACACCGGGGAGCTGTTTTTT | CATSTEGLAVNTGELFF
many | TRBJ1-2 | TRBV7-6 | TRBD1 | TGTGCCAGCAGCGAGACAGGGGGTGAATACTATGGCTACACCTTC | CASSETGGEYYGYTF
. | TRBJ1-1 | TRBV11-2 | . | TGTGCCAGCAGCTTAGTCGGGGGCAGGTTCACTGAAGCTTTCTTT | CASSLVGGRFTEAFF
. | TRBJ1-3 | TRBV18 | TRBD1 | TGTGCCAGCTCACCCAGTCGAGGGACAGGGGTCGGAAACACCATATATTTT | CASSPSRGTGVGNTIYF
. | TRBJ2-4 | TRBV4-1 | . | TGCGCCAGCAGCCAAGATCCCCCCGTTCCCTTAGCCAAAAACATTCAGTACTTC | CASSQDPPVPLAKNIQYF
many | TRBJ2-5 | TRBV7-2 | TRBD2 | TGTGCCAGCAGCAAGACTAGCGGGGGGAACCAAGAGACCCAGTACTTC | CASSKTSGGNQETQYF
. | TRBJ1-3 | TRBV6-1 | . | TGTGCCAGCAGTGAAGGACTCAAGTACTCTGGAAACACCATATATTTT | CASSEGLKYSGNTIYF
few | TRBJ2-2 | TRBV7-9 | TRBD1 | TGTGCCAGCAGCTACAACCCGGGACAGAGAACCGGGGAGCTGTTTTTT | CASSYNPGQRTGELFF
. | TRBJ2-1 | TRBV12-3/TRBV12-4 | TRBD2 | TGTGCCAGCAGTTCCCTACTAGCGGGGGTTCCGGATGAGCAGTTCTTC | CASSSLLAGVPDEQFF